This T cell receptor beta chain was retrieved from a study of cytomegalovirus exposure and HLA in healthy donors. Study-wide findings and caveats: Clonal expansion was found to be greater in HLA-associated TCR beta chains than in equally common others in a later analysis. For most TCR sequences rarity was the rule, although some public TCRs occurred in many donors. Donors were assumed by presence/absence analyses to have roughly uniform sequencing depth.

On this clone: Its target is unknown.

CDR3 size: 14 residues. V lost 9 bases and J lost 0; bases outside the gene matches: 5. CDR1 is MDHEN, CDR2 SYDVKM, per germline. PCR involved 60 Vbeta and 13 Jbeta primers. TCRdb's copy holds only in-frame clones and misses some; the assay was immunoSEQ multiplex PCR. This table holds 150,000 to 200,000 clones, around 90% found once. Healthy bone marrow donors made up the donor group. The rearrangement uses TRBV28 and TRBJ2-1; 7 positions match TRBD2. Sequencing was carried out using PBMCs. This TCR came from a boy aged 2 to 10 in good health and CMV-seronegative. The CDR3 protein is CARMTSPSYNEQFF. CDR3 DNA: TGTGCCAGAATGACTAGCCCCTCCTACAATGAGCAGTTCTTC.